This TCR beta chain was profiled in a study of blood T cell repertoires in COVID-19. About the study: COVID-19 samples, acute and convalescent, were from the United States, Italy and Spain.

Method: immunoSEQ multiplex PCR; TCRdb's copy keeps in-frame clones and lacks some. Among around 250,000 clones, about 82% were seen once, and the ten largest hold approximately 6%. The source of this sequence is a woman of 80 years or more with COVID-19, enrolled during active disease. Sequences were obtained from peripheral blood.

The CDR3, as DNA: TGCGCCAGCAGCCAATGGGGCGGGGTGAACACCGGGGAGCTGTTTTTT. Encoded protein: CASSQWGGVNTGELFF. J is TRBJ2-2 and V is TRBV4-1, with a possible D match to TRBD2 (6 bases). The V end was cut by 2 bases, the J end by 1 base, with 11 bases between. The CDR3 sequence is 16 residues long. Germline CDR1 is MGHRA and CDR2 is YSYEKL.